The sequence of this T cell receptor beta chain was determined in a study of long-term antiretroviral therapy in people with HIV. General study findings and limits: Across all time points, the repertoire was dominated by clones that expanded before ART.

The immunoSEQ assay was v3.0, run at survey level. TCRdb keeps only in-frame clones here, not all; method: immunoSEQ multiplex PCR. This sample carries under 30,000 clones, 70% to 85% of them seen once, and the ten largest clones take approximately 6%. The V gene end was trimmed by 10 bases and the J gene end by 0 bases; junction bases not matched to a gene: 9. The length of the CDR3 is 15 residues. The germline V gene encodes CDR1 SNHLY and CDR2 FYNNEI. For each donor, at least one pre-ART and at least two post-ART PBMC samples were available. This clone has just a few counts. Antigen: not known. The starting material was unsorted PBMCs, obtained 4.4 years after starting antiretroviral therapy. The chain uses TRBV2 and TRBJ2-3, with 8 bases aligning to TRBD2. The TCR comes from a man aged 25-45 years with HIV. The CDR3 sequence is CATDSGDSSTDTQYF. CDR3 DNA: TGTGCCACGGATAGCGGGGACTCTAGCACAGATACGCAGTATTTT. Full variable domain (rest looked up from reference TRBV2 and TRBJ2-3): EPEVTQTPSHQVTQMGQEVILRCVPISNHLYFYWYRQILGQKVEFLVSFYNNEISEKSEIFDDQFSVERPDGSNFTLKIRSTKLEDSAMYFCATDSGDSSTDTQYFGPGTRLTVL.